This TCR beta chain appears in the sequencing data of a study of CD8 T cells in Susac syndrome. Deletions cut 5 bases from V and 5 bases from J, with 9 bases between. Germline CDR1 is MNHEY and CDR2 is SVGEGT. CDR3 length equals 12 residues. RNA was extracted with the RNeasy kit, and a quantity of about 0.45 to 1 ug was reverse transcribed using random hexamers. TCRdb used MiXCR to reprocess the immunoSEQ multiplex PCR reads, holding one entry per CDR3 protein. Of roughly 120,000 distinct CDR3 sequences in the sample, around 96% were seen once. V usage is TRBV6-2 or TRBV6-3 and J usage is TRBJ2-5, with D uncertain. Sequenced input: CD4+ T cells from PBMCs. The sequence came from a human donor in good health. The CDR3 protein is CASSGFRETQYF. DNA of the CDR3: TGTGCCAGCAGTGGCTTCCGGGAGACCCAGTACTTC.